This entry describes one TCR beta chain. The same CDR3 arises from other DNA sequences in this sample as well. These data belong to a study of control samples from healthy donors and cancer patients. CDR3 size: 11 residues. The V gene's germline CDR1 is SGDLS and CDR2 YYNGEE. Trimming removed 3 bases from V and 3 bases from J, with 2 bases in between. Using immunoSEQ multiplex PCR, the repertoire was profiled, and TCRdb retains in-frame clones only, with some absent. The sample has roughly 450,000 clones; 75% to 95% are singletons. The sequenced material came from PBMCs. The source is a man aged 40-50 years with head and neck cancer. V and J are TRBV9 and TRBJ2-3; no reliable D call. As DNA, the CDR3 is TGTGCCAGCAGCGCGACAGATACGCAGTATTTT. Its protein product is CASSATDTQYF. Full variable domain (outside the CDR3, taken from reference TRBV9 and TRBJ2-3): DSGVTQTPKHLITATGQRVTLRCSPRSGDLSVYWYQQSLDQGLQFLIQYYNGEERAKGNILERFSAQQFPDLHSELNLSSLELGDSALYFCASSATDTQYFGPGTRLTVL.